The 28 T cell receptor beta chains listed next were all sequenced from one sample in a study of graft-versus-host responses after intestinal transplantation. Libraries were prepared by immunoSEQ multiplex PCR; TCRdb keeps only in-frame clonotypes and omits some of them. The repertoire holds 90,000 to 120,000 clones, with roughly 90% as singletons. No antigen has been assigned to these receptors. Specimen: unstimulated CD4+ T cells sorted from spleen or lymph node cells, collected before intestinal transplant. These receptors were collected from a human donor who received an intestinal transplant.

To note about this clone: One end of the junction does not line up with germline, which may come from a read error. The V and J genes are TRBV4-1 and TRBJ1-5; no clear D. The CDR3 extends over 16 amino acids. Germline lookup yields CDR1 MGHRA and CDR2 YSYEKL. The CDR3 sequence is CASSQDKYRSNQPQHF. The CDR3 bases are TGTGCCAGCAGCCAAGATAAATACCGTAGCAATCAGCCCCAGCATTTT.

The chain is built from TRBV5-1 and TRBJ2-1; D is unresolved. This CDR3 contains 15 residues. Germline CDR1 reads SGHRS; CDR2 reads YFSETQ. Between the trimmed V and J ends, which lost 5 bases and 0 bases, there was a span of 12 bases. The CDR3 spells CASSLTLSSYNEQFF. CDR3 DNA sequence: TGCGCCAGCAGTCTTACACTGAGCTCCTACAATGAGCAGTTCTTC.

This sequence joins TRBV5-4 and TRBJ2-3, with TRBD1 identical over 7 bases. J was trimmed by 2 bases and V by 1 base; bases with no gene match: 7. Germline V gives CDR1 SGHNT, CDR2 YYREEE (reference sequence). CDR3 length: 16 residues. The CDR3 protein is CASSLYRGAATDTQYF. The CDR3 nucleotides read TGTGCCAGCAGCTTGTACAGGGGCGCCGCCACAGATACGCAGTATTTT. The variable domain in full, completed from reference TRBV5-4 and TRBJ2-3, reads ETGVTQSPTHLIKTRGQQVTLRCSSQSGHNTVSWYQQALGQGPQFIFQYYREEENGRGNFPPRFSGLQFPNYSSELNVNALELDDSALYLCASSLYRGAATDTQYFGPGTRLTVL.

The chain carries TRBV7-9 and TRBJ1-1; D ambiguous. This CDR3 is 16 amino acids long. Trimming took 0 bases from V and 8 from J, leaving 19 bases between them. In germline, CDR1 is SEHNR, CDR2 FQNEAQ (reference sequence). CDR3 nucleotides: TGTGCCAGCAGCTTAGCCCTACATCACGCCGAACTAGAAGCTTTCTTT. Translation: CASSLALHHAELEAFF.

The chain carries TRBV7-2 and TRBJ2-3; D remains ambiguous. The germline CDR1 and CDR2 sequences are SGHTA and FQGNSA. Trimming stripped 3 bases from V and 2 bases from J, with 9 bases between. The CDR3 covers 14 residues. CDR3 protein: CASSFPTVTDTQYF. CDR3 nucleotide sequence: TGTGCCAGCAGCTTCCCGACTGTCACAGATACGCAGTATTTT.

This clone has more than one count but fewer than ten. The genes are TRBV5-6 and TRBJ2-1; 9 bases fit TRBD2. Trimming cost V 2 bases and J 0 bases; bases outside gene matches: 3. CDR1 and CDR2 from the germline V gene are SGHDT and YYEEEE. The CDR3 is 16 amino acids. The CDR3 sequence: CASSLGRGGSYNEQFF. The CDR3 DNA sequence: TGTGCCAGCAGCTTAGGGCGGGGGGGCTCCTACAATGAGCAGTTCTTC.

The rearrangement uses TRBV5-1 and TRBJ1-1; D unresolved. Deletions cut 8 bases from V and 1 base from J, with 15 bases between. The CDR3 spans 14 residues. Germline V gene lookup returns CDR1 SGHRS and CDR2 YFSETQ. In nucleotides, the CDR3 is TGCGCCAGTATGAAAACATCATCGAACACTGAAGCTTTCTTT. Protein sequence: CASMKTSSNTEAFF.

This clone was observed a few times. The DNA of the CDR3 is TGTGCAAGTCGCTTATCTGTCGGGGTGGCTGAAGCTTTCTTT. It yields the protein CASRLSVGVAEAFF. J is TRBJ1-1 and V is TRBV12-2. TRBV12-2 is classified as a pseudogene. The CDR3 contains 14 residues.

The rearrangement links TRBV14 to TRBJ2-5; 8 nucleotides line up with TRBD2. Germline V gene lookup returns CDR1 SGHDN and CDR2 FVKESK. The CDR3 contains 15 residues. V was clipped by 4 bases and J by 5 bases; unmatched bases: 9. The CDR3 DNA reads TGTGCCAGCAGCCCTGGTCTAGCGGGCGAGGAGACCCAGTACTTC. Amino acids: CASSPGLAGEETQYF.

The chain is built from TRBV9 and TRBJ2-3; D gene unclear. V lost 0 bases and J lost 6, with 8 bases in between. This CDR3 region has 13 residues. The V gene's germline CDR1 is SGDLS and CDR2 YYNGEE. CDR3 protein: CASSVDPDDTQYF. The CDR3 DNA follows: TGTGCCAGCAGCGTAGACCCGGACGATACGCAGTATTTT.

The chain has TRBV19 and TRBJ1-5, with D possibly matching TRBD1 (5 bases). The ends were cut back, 4 bases at V and 0 bases at J, with 10 bases in the middle. Germline CDR1 and CDR2: LNHDA and SQIVND (reference sequence). This CDR3 is 15 amino acids long. The DNA of the CDR3 is TGTGCCAGTAGTAAACAGGCCCTTAGCAATCAGCCCCAGCATTTT. It encodes CASSKQALSNQPQHF.

The V call is TRBV11-2, the J call TRBJ1-2; 12 bases are shared with TRBD1. V gave up 2 bases and J gave up 5 bases; unmatched junction bases: 12. The CDR3 covers 18 residues. In germline, CDR1 is SGHAT, CDR2 FQNNGV. The CDR3: CASSLPIRAGQGAYGYTF. The DNA of the CDR3 is TGTGCCAGCAGCTTACCCATAAGAGCGGGACAGGGGGCATATGGCTACACCTTC. Drawing the rest from reference TRBV11-2 and TRBJ1-2, the complete variable domain is EAGVAQSPRYKIIEKRQSVAFWCNPISGHATLYWYQQILGQGPKLLIQFQNNGVVDDSQLPKDRFSAERLKGVDSTLKIQPAKLEDSAVYLCASSLPIRAGQGAYGYTFGSGTRLTVV.

With respect to this clone: Compared with germline, one end of the junction differs, possibly owing to a read error. J is TRBJ1-2 and V is TRBV28; D perhaps matches TRBD1 (5 bases). There are 12 residues in the CDR3. In germline, CDR1 is MDHEN, CDR2 SYDVKM. CDR3 region: CASRVGDSPLFF. CDR3 sequence (DNA): TGTGCCAGCAGAGTAGGGGATTCGCCCCTCTTCTTC.

The rearrangement links TRBV11-2 to TRBJ2-5; D not resolved. The CDR3 runs to 14 residues. With 3 bases removed from V and 0 bases from J, the gap between germline ends came to 8 bases. The germline CDR1 and CDR2 sequences are SGHAT and FQNNGV. The CDR3 sequence is CASSFLADQETQYF. The DNA of the CDR3 is TGTGCCAGCAGCTTTCTGGCGGACCAAGAGACCCAGTACTTC.

This chain links TRBV6-1 with TRBJ2-7; possible D gene TRBD1, 5 bases. Germline V gives CDR1 MNHNS, CDR2 SASEGT. V was shortened by 6 bases and J by 1 base, with 10 bases between the two germline ends. The CDR3 is 13 amino acids. The CDR3, as DNA: TGTGCCAGCAGGGGGCAAGGTTCCTACGAGCAGTACTTC. The encoded protein is CASRGQGSYEQYF.

The CDR3 bases are TGTGCCAGCAGCGTGGGAACGACAGGCGAGCAGTTCTTC. Amino acid sequence: CASSVGTTGEQFF. The V gene is TRBV9, the J gene TRBJ2-1, with TRBD1 as a possible D gene (6 bases). Trimming removed 2 bases at V and 10 bases at J, with 13 bases between. This CDR3 is built from 13 residues. The V gene's germline CDR1 is SGDLS and CDR2 YYNGEE.

The chain recombines TRBV5-1 with TRBJ2-7; 9 positions agree with TRBD2. Germline CDR1 is SGHRS and CDR2 is YFSETQ. J lost 1 base, V lost 4 bases, and 6 bases had no gene match. The CDR3 covers 15 residues. The DNA of the CDR3 is TGCGCCAGCAGCGGAGGACTAGCGAAATCCTACGAGCAGTACTTC. This gives the protein CASSGGLAKSYEQYF.

This chain links TRBV19 with TRBJ1-1; tentatively, D is TRBD1 (5 bases). The germline V gene has CDR1 LNHDA and CDR2 SQIVND (reference sequence). Trimming took 1 base from V and 4 from J, leaving 10 bases between them. This CDR3 has 14 residues. CDR3 amino acids: CASSIGRAFTEAFF. For the CDR3, the DNA is TGTGCCAGTAGTATAGGCAGGGCATTCACTGAAGCTTTCTTT.

The chain recombines TRBV5-1 with TRBJ2-5; D remains unclear. Germline CDR1 and CDR2: SGHRS and YFSETQ. This CDR3 has 14 residues. V lost 3 bases and J 1 base, leaving 10 bases between the germline ends. CDR3 DNA sequence: TGCGCCAGCAGCTGGAGACCGGGCCAAGAGACCCAGTACTTC. As protein: CASSWRPGQETQYF.

This clone was detected once. This sequence joins TRBV29-1 and TRBJ2-3; 8 positions agree with TRBD2. The germline gives CDR1 SQVTM, CDR2 ANQGSEA. This CDR3 comprises 13 residues. Unmatched junction bases numbered 6, after V lost 6 bases and J lost 4 bases. The CDR3 sequence is CSVAGEDPDTQYF. Here the CDR3 DNA reads TGCAGCGTAGCGGGGGAGGACCCAGATACGCAGTATTTT.

The V gene is TRBV7-2, the J gene TRBJ2-3; the D call may be TRBD1 or TRBD2 (5 bases each). V lost 0 bases and J lost 10, with 14 bases in between. CDR1 SGHTA and CDR2 FQGNSA come from the germline V gene. This CDR3 region has 14 residues. CDR3 residues: CASSLAVRGRAQYF. Here the CDR3 DNA reads TGTGCCAGCAGCTTAGCCGTCCGGGGCAGAGCGCAGTATTTT. The full variable domain, with the rest looked up from reference TRBV7-2 and TRBJ2-3, is GAGVSQSPSNKVTEKGKDVELRCDPISGHTALYWYRQSLGQGLEFLIYFQGNSAPDKSGLPSDRFSAERTGGSVSTLTIQRTQQEDSAVYLCASSLAVRGRAQYFGPGTRLTVL.

V usage is TRBV6-6 and J usage is TRBJ2-2; 7 bases map to TRBD1. CDR1 MNHNY and CDR2 SVGAGI come from the germline V gene (reference sequence). This CDR3 has 16 amino acids. J lost 7 bases, V lost 2 bases, and 10 bases had no gene match. In DNA form, the CDR3 reads TGTGCCAGCAGTTACGAGGGCAGGGGGTTGGTCGGGGAGCTGTTTTTT. It encodes CASSYEGRGLVGELFF.

This sequence joins TRBV5-1 and TRBJ2-3, with D possibly matching TRBD2 (5 bases). Trimming stripped 4 bases from V and 0 bases from J, with 15 bases between. Germline V gene sequence: CDR1 SGHRS, CDR2 YFSETQ. The CDR3 sequence is 16 residues long. CDR3 amino acids: CASSQQGRVSTDTQYF. The CDR3 coding sequence is TGCGCCAGCAGCCAACAAGGGAGAGTTAGCACAGATACGCAGTATTTT.

The chain is built from TRBV5-1 and TRBJ2-3; 7 nucleotides line up with TRBD1. Germline trimming cut 0 bases from V and 2 bases from J; bases unmatched to any gene: 6. The germline V gene has CDR1 SGHRS and CDR2 YFSETQ. This CDR3 has 16 amino acids. The CDR3 spells CASSLGDRTSTDTQYF. CDR3 sequence (DNA): TGCGCCAGCAGCTTGGGGGACAGAACTTCCACAGATACGCAGTATTTT.

The chain combines TRBV10-3 with TRBJ2-7; possibly TRBD1 for D (6 bases). CDR1 is ENHRY and CDR2 is SYGVKD in the germline V gene. The CDR3 length is 12 residues. The V and J ends lost 4 bases and 5 bases respectively, with 9 bases between them. CDR3 DNA: TGTGCCATCAGTGCCCGGACAGACGAGCAGTACTTC. As protein: CAISARTDEQYF.

The V call is TRBV6-5, the J call TRBJ2-7, with D possibly matching TRBD2 (5 bases). The CDR3 is 14 residues long. Deletions cut 6 bases from V and 6 bases from J, with 18 bases between. In germline, CDR1 is MNHEY, CDR2 SVGAGI. The CDR3 reads CASSLGVGESEQYF. CDR3 sequence (DNA): TGTGCCAGCAGCCTCGGGGTGGGTGAGAGCGAGCAGTACTTC.

The V gene is TRBV5-4, the J gene TRBJ2-5; D is undetermined. The length of the CDR3 is 11 residues. Trimming took off 3 bases at V and 2 bases at J, with 2 bases between the two ends. Germline V gene lookup returns CDR1 SGHNT and CDR2 YYREEE (reference sequence). The CDR3 sequence: CASSSQETQYF. CDR3 nucleotide sequence: TGTGCCAGCAGCTCACAAGAGACCCAGTACTTC.

The genes are TRBV7-9 and TRBJ1-1, with 7 nucleotides matching TRBD1. J gave up 1 base and V 7 bases, and 6 bases lay outside the gene matches. The CDR3 is 14 amino acids. Per germline, CDR1 SEHNR and CDR2 FQNEAQ (reference sequence). In DNA, the CDR3 is TGTGCCAGCATGTTCAGACAGGGGAACACTGAAGCTTTCTTT. The encoded protein is CASMFRQGNTEAFF.